One and the same sample provided the 21 T cell receptor beta chains below, sequenced in a study of response to subunit inactivated influenza vaccine listed by TCRdb under 2018. Receptor libraries were prepared by RT-PCR. The sequencer was an Illumina HiSeq 2500. Using fastp trimming at Q25 and MiXCR clonotype assembly, TCRdb reanalyzed the public sequencing data and kept in-frame beta chains. Rows matching on CDR3 protein sequence are summarized as one entry with the most common DNA and genes. The sample profile shows 450,000 to 600,000 distinct CDR3 sequences; 16% of them were found once. Approximately 3% of the sample rests with the top ten. The source was CD4+ T cells sorted from PBMCs, collected less than 25 months after vaccination. The receptors were sampled from a man between 50 and 69 years old who received an inactivated influenza vaccine. Donor details come from another sample of the same person, matched by shared clones.

V is TRBV7-9 and J is TRBJ1-6; D might be TRBD1 (5 bases). This CDR3 has 12 residues. Germline CDR1 reads SEHNR; CDR2 reads FQNEAQ (reference sequence). Between the trimmed V and J ends, which lost 5 bases and 17 bases, there was a span of 16 bases. The CDR3 DNA sequence: TGTGCCAGCAGCCCTTCGGACATCTCGGTCCACTTT. Protein sequence: CASSPSDISVHF.

This clonotype has a handful of counts. The chain recombines TRBV30 with TRBJ2-3, with TRBD1 matching 8 bases. V lost 4 bases, J lost 6 bases, and 6 bases stayed unmatched. This CDR3 contains 13 residues. CDR1 is GTSNPN, CDR2 SVGIG, per germline (reference sequence). This CDR3 reads CAWTGGSGDTQYF. For the CDR3, the DNA is TGTGCCTGGACAGGGGGCAGTGGGGATACGCAGTATTTT.

This chain uses TRBV27 with TRBJ2-7, with D unresolved. Trimming shortened V by 3 bases and J by 1 base, and 13 bases separated the two germline ends. The CDR3 has 15 residues. Germline-derived CDR1 and CDR2 are MNHEY and SMNVEV (reference sequence). The CDR3 is CASSFGSEPSYEQYF. CDR3 DNA sequence: TGTGCCAGCAGTTTTGGTTCAGAACCTTCCTACGAGCAGTACTTC.

This rearrangement joins TRBV20-1 to TRBJ2-1; 8 nucleotides line up with TRBD1. The V gene's germline CDR1 is DFQATT and CDR2 SNEGSKA (reference sequence). With 0 bases clipped from V and 6 bases from J, the junction kept 7 bases outside the gene matches. The CDR3 has 15 amino acids. CDR3 DNA: TGCAGTGCTAGAGATCTCCAGGGGGCGGGCAATGAGCAGTTCTTC. This gives the protein CSARDLQGAGNEQFF.

In the case of this clonotype: One end of the junction is discordant with germline, which a read error may explain. The chain employs TRBV6-6 and TRBJ1-1; D perhaps matches TRBD1 (6 bases). The CDR3 extends over 12 amino acids. Germline V gene sequence: CDR1 MNHNY, CDR2 SVGAGI (reference sequence). CDR3 bases: TGTGTCAGCAGTTACCAACAGGGAGAAGTTTTCTTT. It codes for CVSSYQQGEVFF.

Here the CDR3 reads CASRDSKNTGELFF. For the CDR3, the DNA is TGTGCCAGCAGGGACAGCAAGAACACCGGGGAGCTGTTTTTT. V usage is TRBV7-8 and J usage is TRBJ2-2; D perhaps matches TRBD1 (6 bases). Trimming removed 6 bases at V and 1 base at J, with 9 bases between. This CDR3 comprises 14 residues. Germline CDR1 reads SGHVS; CDR2 reads FQNEAQ. Full variable domain (outside the CDR3, taken from reference TRBV7-8 and TRBJ2-2): GAGVSQSPRYKVAKRGQDVALRCDPISGHVSLFWYQQALGQGPEFLTYFQNEAQLDKSGLPSDRFFAERPEGSVSTLKIQRTQQEDSAVYLCASRDSKNTGELFFGEGSRLTVL.

This rearrangement joins TRBV3-1 to TRBJ2-7; tentative D call: TRBD2 (5 bases). The V end was cut by 1 base, the J end by 0 bases, with 10 bases between. The CDR3 is made up of 15 amino acids. Per the germline V gene, CDR1 is LGHDT and CDR2 is YNNKEL (reference sequence). CDR3 DNA sequence: TGTGCCAGCAGCCAAGGCCACCTAGCCTCCTACGAGCAGTACTTC. As protein: CASSQGHLASYEQYF.

V is TRBV27 and J is TRBJ2-7; no clear D gene. Germline assignment: CDR1 MNHEY and CDR2 SMNVEV (reference sequence). V lost 3 bases and J 4 bases, leaving 13 bases between the germline ends. The CDR3 totals 14 residues. The CDR3 coding sequence is TGTGCCAGCAGTTTCAAGGGTCCTTCATACGAGCAGTACTTC. This sequence encodes CASSFKGPSYEQYF.

The chain joins TRBV2 to TRBJ2-3; 7 nucleotides line up with TRBD2. Germline assignment: CDR1 SNHLY and CDR2 FYNNEI. V lost 4 bases to trimming and J lost 10 bases; unmatched junction nucleotides: 5. The CDR3 consists of 12 residues. In DNA, the CDR3 is TGTGCCAGCAGTGGAACAGCGGGATCGCAGTATTTT. Its translation is CASSGTAGSQYF.

The chain uses TRBV27 and TRBJ2-1, with D unresolved. Between the trimmed V and J ends, which lost 5 bases and 4 bases, there was a span of 15 bases. Germline V gene lookup returns CDR1 MNHEY and CDR2 SMNVEV (reference sequence). The length of the CDR3 is 15 residues. In DNA, the CDR3 is TGTGCCAGCAGTGCTACCGGGCCCAGATACAATGAGCAGTTCTTC. Protein sequence: CASSATGPRYNEQFF.

The chain combines TRBV20-1 with TRBJ2-1; D ambiguous. Germline lookup yields CDR1 DFQATT and CDR2 SNEGSKA (reference sequence). The CDR3 runs to 14 residues. Trimming shortened V by 3 bases and J by 2 bases, and 11 bases separated the two germline ends. The CDR3 region is CSASRPETYNEQFF. The CDR3 DNA is TGCAGTGCTAGTCGTCCGGAGACCTACAATGAGCAGTTCTTC.

The V and J genes are TRBV7-2 and TRBJ2-1, with D hard to call. CDR3 length: 17 amino acids. V lost 1 base and J lost 3, with 16 bases in between. Germline CDR1 SGHTA, CDR2 FQGNSA. The CDR3 loop reads CASSLGLGLVHYNEQFF. Written as DNA, the CDR3 is TGTGCCAGCAGCTTAGGGTTAGGTCTGGTCCACTACAATGAGCAGTTCTTC.

The genes are TRBV28 and TRBJ2-1; D uncertain. V was cut by 3 bases and J by 8 bases, with 11 bases left in between. Per the germline V gene, CDR1 is MDHEN and CDR2 is SYDVKM. The length of the CDR3 is 13 residues. The CDR3 DNA reads as TGTGCCAGCAGTTTTACCCAGTTCCATGAGCAGTTCTTC. As protein: CASSFTQFHEQFF.

In its sample, this clonotype was seen a few times. This chain links TRBV12-3 or TRBV12-4 with TRBJ2-7; D is uncertain. CDR3 length: 14 residues. V lost 6 bases to trimming and J lost 4 bases, with 16 bases between them. CDR3 nucleotide sequence: TGTGCCAGCAGCCTCGTGGGCATCGGTTACGAGCAGTACTTC. This codes for CASSLVGIGYEQYF.

A few counts support this clonotype. This chain uses TRBV20-1 with TRBJ1-1, with 10 nucleotides matching TRBD1. From germline, CDR1 is DFQATT and CDR2 SNEGSKA (reference sequence). V dropped 6 bases and J dropped 5; count of bases not matched to a gene: 6. The CDR3 contains 13 residues. CDR3 nucleotides: TGCAGTGCACGGACAGGGGGAGGAACTGAAGCTTTCTTT. Its protein product is CSARTGGGTEAFF.

This clonotype has more than one count but fewer than ten. The chain recombines TRBV6-2 or TRBV6-3 with TRBJ2-2; D is uncertain. This CDR3 has 13 amino acids. V was cut by 10 bases and J by 1 base, with 10 bases left in between. Per the germline V gene, CDR1 is MNHEY and CDR2 is SVGEGT. The CDR3, as DNA: TGTGCCACTTACCCAGGGAACACCGGGGAGCTGTTTTTT. Its translation: CATYPGNTGELFF.

This clonotype was detected a few times. The chain is built from TRBV20-1 and TRBJ2-1; 10 nucleotides align to TRBD2. J gave up 7 bases and V 6 bases, and 12 bases lay outside the gene matches. The germline gives CDR1 DFQATT, CDR2 SNEGSKA (reference sequence). The CDR3 sequence is 15 residues long. CDR3 residues: CSATTLSGGANEQFF. CDR3 nucleotide sequence: TGCAGTGCCACCACTCTAAGCGGGGGGGCGAATGAGCAGTTCTTC.

This clonotype was seen repeatedly, ten times or more. This sequence joins TRBV12-3 or TRBV12-4 and TRBJ2-5; D gene unclear. The J call may be incorrect, as the DNA end agrees better with TRBJ2-3. This CDR3 contains 11 residues. The CDR3 protein is CASSLGGTQYF. In DNA form, the CDR3 reads TGTGCCAGCAGTTTAGGGGGTACGCAGTATTTT.

This clonotype has just a few counts. This sequence joins TRBV6-4 and TRBJ2-1, with TRBD2 as a possible D gene (5 bases). Germline V gene data show CDR1 as MRHNA and CDR2 as SNTAGT. The CDR3 is 13 residues long. V was trimmed by 4 bases and J by 10 bases, leaving 14 bases between them. The CDR3 nucleotides are TGTGCCAGCAGTGTAAAATCTTCTAGCGAGCAGTTCTTC. Residues: CASSVKSSSEQFF.

Only a few counts were recorded for this clonotype. The J gene is TRBJ2-2, the V gene TRBV28; D could derive from TRBD1 or TRBD2 (5 bases each). Germline CDR1 and CDR2: MDHEN and SYDVKM. The CDR3 sequence is 15 residues long. V gave up 8 bases and J gave up 5 bases, with 18 bases separating them. CDR3: CASAPGTFGTGELFF. In DNA form, the CDR3 reads TGTGCCAGCGCGCCAGGGACGTTTGGGACCGGGGAGCTGTTTTTT.

This clonotype was observed a few times. The V call is TRBV3-1, the J call TRBJ2-3; 8 bases agree with TRBD1. Germline CDR1 reads LGHDT; CDR2 reads YNNKEL (reference sequence). The CDR3 has 16 amino acids. The ends lost 1 base at V and 2 bases at J; junction bases unmatched: 5. The CDR3 region has the DNA TGTGCCAGCAGCCAAGGGACAGGGAGTGCCACAGATACGCAGTATTTT. Its translation: CASSQGTGSATDTQYF.